This note documents a single T cell receptor (beta chain) sequence. This specimen belongs to a study of blood T cell repertoires in COVID-19. Overall study context: Acute-phase and convalescent COVID-19 samples originated in the United States, Italy and Spain. Sources were T cells, B-cell-depleted T cells, or PBMCs; the material itself was cDNA or gDNA.

Authors' methods: Scientists estimated how many nucleated cells there were by amplifying reference gene primers. The data were produced by immunoSEQ multiplex PCR, yet TCRdb's version contains in-frame clones alone and is incomplete. The V and J calls and clone size were taken over from that table, and D and trimming were inferred from the DNA. The repertoire has around 140,000 clones, over 60% of them found once; the top ten carry roughly 8.9%. CDR3 length equals 14 residues. Unmatched junction bases numbered 11, after V lost 5 bases and J lost 8 bases. CDR1 LGHNA and CDR2 YSLEER come from the germline V gene.

The sample comprised peripheral blood. The receptor's source is a woman aged 50 to 65 with active or convalescent COVID-19. V gene TRBV4-3 combines with J gene TRBJ1-2; 7 bases align to TRBD1. In DNA, the CDR3 is TGCGCCAGCAGCTCAAACGACAGGGCGGGGGGCTACACCTTC. It is translated as CASSSNDRAGGYTF.